The next 7 T cell receptor beta chains were all read from a single sample in a study of cytomegalovirus exposure and HLA in healthy donors. Primers: 60 Vbeta forward and 13 Jbeta reverse. Libraries were prepared by immunoSEQ multiplex PCR; TCRdb keeps only in-frame clonotypes and omits some of them. The table lists 50,000 to 70,000 clones, approximately 75% of them singletons, with 6.5% to 8.5% in the top ten. Sequencing was carried out using PBMCs. These TCRs come from a man under 40 in good health and CMV-seropositive.

In this sample, this clone turned up a few times. The chain carries TRBV7-2 and TRBJ2-2; 9 bases are shared with TRBD1. The V and J ends lost 5 bases and 3 bases, in that order; junction bases with no gene match: 7. Germline-derived CDR1 and CDR2 are SGHTA and FQGNSA. The CDR3 is made up of 16 amino acids. CDR3 protein: CASSPMTGGYTGELFF. The CDR3 DNA follows: TGTGCCAGCAGCCCGATGACAGGGGGATACACCGGGGAGCTGTTTTTT.

The chain employs TRBV10-3 and TRBJ1-2; D is perhaps TRBD1 (6 bases). This CDR3 contains 13 residues. In germline, CDR1 is ENHRY, CDR2 SYGVKD. V was clipped by 0 bases and J by 7 bases, with 9 bases between them. Here the CDR3 reads CAISESGQTGYTF. For the CDR3, the DNA is TGTGCCATCAGTGAGTCCGGACAGACTGGCTACACCTTC.

The chain employs TRBV11-3 and TRBJ2-7, with 9 nucleotides matching TRBD1. The CDR3 length is 13 residues. Germline-derived CDR1 and CDR2 are SGHNT and YENEEA. V lost 2 bases and J lost 7; bases outside the gene matches: 3. The DNA for the CDR3 is TGTGCCAGCAGCTTATCCGGGACAGGGGAGCAGTACTTC. Protein product: CASSLSGTGEQYF.

This chain uses TRBV7-8 with TRBJ1-1; D unclear. The CDR3 runs to 15 residues. Germline loops: CDR1 SGHVS, CDR2 FQNEAQ. Trimming shortened V by 2 bases and J by 1 base, and 11 bases separated the two germline ends. Written as DNA, the CDR3 is TGTGCCAGCAGCTTACTTTATGTGTCGAACACTGAAGCTTTCTTT. It encodes CASSLLYVSNTEAFF.

The rearrangement links TRBV5-6 to TRBJ2-2; D not resolved. CDR3 length: 15 residues. The germline V gene has CDR1 SGHDT and CDR2 YYEEEE. V shed 1 base and J shed 0 bases, with 7 bases lying between them. The CDR3, as DNA: TGTGCCAGCAGCTTGTTGTCAGCGAACACCGGGGAGCTGTTTTTT. It encodes CASSLLSANTGELFF.

The V gene is TRBV30, the J gene TRBJ1-5; D is ambiguous. The germline V and J ends were trimmed by 2 bases and 7 bases, with 9 bases remaining between them. The CDR3 has 12 amino acids. The germline V gene has CDR1 GTSNPN and CDR2 SVGIG (reference sequence). The CDR3 DNA sequence: TGTGCCTGGAGTACCGGGGTACAGCCCCAGCATTTT. Encoded protein: CAWSTGVQPQHF.

The count of this clone is one. The chain has TRBV5-1 and TRBJ2-4; 7 nucleotides align to TRBD1. Germline CDR1 SGHRS, CDR2 YFSETQ. After removal of 4 bases from V and 6 bases from J, the junction contained 10 bases not matched to a gene. The length of the CDR3 is 15 residues. The DNA for the CDR3 is TGCGCCAGCAGCACCCGACAGGGCCTGATAAACATTCAGTACTTC. This gives the protein CASSTRQGLINIQYF. The full variable domain, in which reference TRBV5-1 and TRBJ2-4 provide the parts outside the CDR3, is KAGVTQTPRYLIKTRGQQVTLSCSPISGHRSVSWYQQTPGQGLQFLFEYFSETQRNKGNFPGRFSGRQFSNSRSEMNVSTLELGDSALYLCASSTRQGLINIQYFGAGTRLSVL.